This T cell receptor (beta chain) appears in the sequencing data of a study of blood T cell repertoires in COVID-19. Overall study: Collection of acute and convalescent COVID-19 samples took place in the United States, Italy and Spain. In each case, the material was cDNA or gDNA derived from T cells, B-cell-depleted T cells, or PBMCs.

How the authors handled the data: Nucleated cell counts were estimated from reference gene primer amplification. Repertoires were generated with immunoSEQ multiplex PCR, while TCRdb's copy carries only in-frame clones and drops some. V and J calls plus clone size are reproduced from that table; the DNA served to infer D and trimming. The sample holds 150,000 to 200,000 clones, about 85% seen once. V trimming: 4 bases; J trimming: 3 bases; junction bases outside the gene matches: 4. The CDR3 covers 15 residues. The germline CDR1 and CDR2 sequences are KGHDR and SFDVKD. Sequenced material: peripheral blood. The chain carries TRBV24-1 and TRBJ2-3, with 9 bases matching TRBD2. This sequence originates from a man in his 60s with acute or convalescent COVID-19. The CDR3 DNA sequence: TGTGCCACCAGTGAGGGCGGGAGGGAAACAGATACGCAGTATTTT. As protein: CATSEGGRETDTQYF.